Described below is a single T cell receptor (beta chain) sequence and its context. Authors' methods: Amplification of reference gene primers provided the estimated nucleated cell counts. This table comes from immunoSEQ multiplex PCR, and its TCRdb copy is limited to in-frame clones, with some not included. V and J calls and clone size follow that table, whereas D and trimming were derived from the DNA. The sample lists approximately 170,000 clones, around nine tenths occurring once. This entry is derived from a study of blood T cell repertoires in COVID-19. On the study more broadly: Some COVID-19 samples were acute and others convalescent; all came from the United States, Italy and Spain. PBMCs, B-cell-depleted T cells, or T cells were the source of the cDNA or gDNA that made up the material.

Sequences were obtained from peripheral blood. This sequence originates from a man aged 18 to 30 with active or convalescent COVID-19.

For the CDR3, the DNA is TGTGCCAGCAGTCGGACTAGCGGACCTCAAGAGACCCAGTACTTC. Translated: CASSRTSGPQETQYF. The J gene is TRBJ2-5, the V gene TRBV28, with 10 nucleotides matching TRBD2. The CDR3 sequence is 15 residues long. Germline-derived CDR1 and CDR2 are MDHEN and SYDVKM. The ends lost 5 bases at V and 2 bases at J; junction bases unmatched: 5.